This T cell receptor beta chain was sequenced in a study of cytomegalovirus exposure and HLA in healthy donors. Notes on the study in general: In a later analysis, donors in an Asian-associated ancestry cluster reportedly had fewer N-insertions in productive TCRs than the cohort mean. The authors enumerated 150 to 200 TCR beta chains as linked to cytomegalovirus. The study assumed roughly uniform donor sequencing depth for presence/absence analyses. Prediction of most subjects' HLA-A and HLA-B alleles by TCR beta sequences was reportedly accurate.

A multiplex PCR was run with 60 Vbeta primers and 13 Jbeta primers. This table comes from immunoSEQ multiplex PCR, and its TCRdb copy is limited to in-frame clones, with some not included. This sample carries approximately 93,000 clones, with 3.4% going to the ten biggest clones. V lost 5 bases and J lost 1, with 11 bases in between. CDR1 SEHNR and CDR2 FQNEAQ come from the germline V gene (reference sequence). The CDR3 sequence is 14 residues long. For this clone: Its target is unknown.

This chain connects TRBV7-9 to TRBJ1-2; tentative D call: TRBD1 (5 bases). Material: PBMCs. The sequence was collected from a woman between 25 and 40 years old in good health and CMV-seronegative. CDR3 sequence reads: CASSPTAGNYGYTF. CDR3 sequence (DNA): TGTGCCAGCAGCCCGACAGCCGGTAACTATGGCTACACCTTC.